The sample holds a few counts of the clone carrying this T cell receptor beta chain. The antigen is undetermined. The primer mix had 60 Vbeta and 13 Jbeta primers. Here immunoSEQ multiplex PCR was the method, and the copy in TCRdb shows in-frame clones only, minus some. The table shows approximately 170,000 clones, with under 70% occurring only once. The entry originates in a study of cytomegalovirus exposure and HLA in healthy donors. Whole-study context: From about 200 million T cells, an earlier analysis saw 100 million to 140 million unique TCR beta sequences. Of 350 to 400 genotyped donors, roughly 81% grouped in the Caucasian-associated ancestry cluster. A preliminary data release comprised roughly 80 million unique TCRs obtained from HLA-typed donors.

General study results and limits: Later on, a genetic analysis was performed. It linked a missense variant in DCLRE1C with V- and J-gene trimming of TCR beta.

The germline CDR1 and CDR2 sequences are MNHEY and SVGAGI. CDR3 size: 15 residues. Trimming took 5 bases from V and 4 from J; bases not matched to a gene: 8. The chain is built from TRBV6-5 and TRBJ2-5; 9 bases line up with TRBD1. This TCR came from a woman aged 40 to 49 in good health and CMV-seropositive. What was sequenced was PBMCs. The DNA for the CDR3 is TGTGCCAGCAGTCGGGGGACAGGGAGGGGAGAGACCCAGTACTTC. This codes for CASSRGTGRGETQYF.